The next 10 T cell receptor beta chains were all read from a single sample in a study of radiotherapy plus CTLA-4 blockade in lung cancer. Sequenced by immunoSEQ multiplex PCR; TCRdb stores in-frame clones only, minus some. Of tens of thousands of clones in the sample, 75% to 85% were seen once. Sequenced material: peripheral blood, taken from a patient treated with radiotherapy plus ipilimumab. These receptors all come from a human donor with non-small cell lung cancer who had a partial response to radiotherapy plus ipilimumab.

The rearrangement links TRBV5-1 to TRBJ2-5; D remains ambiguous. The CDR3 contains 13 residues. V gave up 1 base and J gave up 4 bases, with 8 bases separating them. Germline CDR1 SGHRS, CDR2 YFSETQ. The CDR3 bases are TGCGCCAGCAGCTTGACCGGGTCAGAGACCCAGTACTTC. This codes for CASSLTGSETQYF.

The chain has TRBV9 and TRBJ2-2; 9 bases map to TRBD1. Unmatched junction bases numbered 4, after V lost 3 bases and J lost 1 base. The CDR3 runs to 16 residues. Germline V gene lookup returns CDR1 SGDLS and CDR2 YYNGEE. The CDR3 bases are TGTGCCAGCAGCGCGGAGACAGGGGGGAACACCGGGGAGCTGTTTTTT. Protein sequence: CASSAETGGNTGELFF.

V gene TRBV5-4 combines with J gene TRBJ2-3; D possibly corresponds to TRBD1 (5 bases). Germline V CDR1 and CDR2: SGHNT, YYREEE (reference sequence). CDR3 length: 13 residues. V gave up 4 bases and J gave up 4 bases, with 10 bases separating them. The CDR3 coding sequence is TGTGCCAGCAGCCGCGACAGATCAGATACGCAGTATTTT. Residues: CASSRDRSDTQYF.

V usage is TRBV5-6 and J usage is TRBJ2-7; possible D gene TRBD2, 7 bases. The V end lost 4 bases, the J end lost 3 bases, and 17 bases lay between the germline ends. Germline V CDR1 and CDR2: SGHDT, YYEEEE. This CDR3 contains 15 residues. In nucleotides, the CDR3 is TGTGCCAGCAGCCTAGGGGAGGGGGACCACTACGAGCAGTACTTC. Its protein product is CASSLGEGDHYEQYF.

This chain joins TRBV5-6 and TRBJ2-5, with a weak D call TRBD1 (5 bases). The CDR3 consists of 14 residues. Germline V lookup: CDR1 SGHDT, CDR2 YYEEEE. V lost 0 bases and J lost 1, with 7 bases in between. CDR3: CASSLAGSQETQYF. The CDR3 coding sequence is TGTGCCAGCAGCTTGGCAGGGTCCCAAGAGACCCAGTACTTC.

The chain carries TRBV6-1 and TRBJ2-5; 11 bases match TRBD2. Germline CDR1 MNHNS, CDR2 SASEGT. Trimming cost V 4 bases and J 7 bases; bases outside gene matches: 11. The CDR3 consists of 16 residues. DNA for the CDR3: TGTGCCAGCAGTGGACTAACTAGCGGGGGAGGGGGGACCCAGTACTTC. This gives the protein CASSGLTSGGGGTQYF.

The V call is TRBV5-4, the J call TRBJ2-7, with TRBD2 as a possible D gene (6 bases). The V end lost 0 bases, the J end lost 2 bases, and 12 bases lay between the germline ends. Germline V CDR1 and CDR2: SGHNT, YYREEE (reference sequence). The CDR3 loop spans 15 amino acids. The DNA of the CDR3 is TGTGCCAGCAGCTTGGGTGGCGGGGTAACCTACGAGCAGTACTTC. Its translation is CASSLGGGVTYEQYF. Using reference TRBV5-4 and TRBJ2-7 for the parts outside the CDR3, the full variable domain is ETGVTQSPTHLIKTRGQQVTLRCSSQSGHNTVSWYQQALGQGPQFIFQYYREEENGRGNFPPRFSGLQFPNYSSELNVNALELDDSALYLCASSLGGGVTYEQYFGPGTRLTVT.

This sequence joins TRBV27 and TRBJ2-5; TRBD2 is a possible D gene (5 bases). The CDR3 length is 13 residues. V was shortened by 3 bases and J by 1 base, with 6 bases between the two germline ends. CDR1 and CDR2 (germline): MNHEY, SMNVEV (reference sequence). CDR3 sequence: CASSFLAQETQYF. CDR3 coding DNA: TGTGCCAGCAGTTTTCTAGCCCAAGAGACCCAGTACTTC.

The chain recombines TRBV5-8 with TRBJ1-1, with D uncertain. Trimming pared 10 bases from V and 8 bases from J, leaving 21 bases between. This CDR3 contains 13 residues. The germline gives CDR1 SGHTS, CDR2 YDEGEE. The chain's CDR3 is CAYQGRTYPEAFF. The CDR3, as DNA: TGTGCCTACCAAGGACGGACTTATCCAGAAGCTTTCTTT.

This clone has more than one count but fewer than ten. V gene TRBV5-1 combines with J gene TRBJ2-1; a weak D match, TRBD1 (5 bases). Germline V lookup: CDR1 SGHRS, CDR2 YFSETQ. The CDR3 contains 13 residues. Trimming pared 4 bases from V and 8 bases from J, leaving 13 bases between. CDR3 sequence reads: CASSPSTGYEQFF. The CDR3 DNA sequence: TGCGCCAGCAGCCCCTCAACAGGCTATGAGCAGTTCTTC.